This T cell receptor (beta chain) was identified during a study of CD8 T cells in ankylosing spondylitis. General study results and limits: CD8+ cells made up the disease-linked clones, which were relatively rare in peripheral blood.

The CDR3 has 16 residues. Germline values: CDR1 ENHRY, CDR2 SYGVKD. J was trimmed by 9 bases and V by 3 bases; bases with no gene match: 13. In this sample, this clonotype turned up many times. The antigen is not known. Libraries for TCR beta were made by quantitative 5'-RACE with molecular barcodes. TCRdb reanalysed the 5' RACE reads using MiXCR and keeps one entry per CDR3 protein. Among under 150,000 distinct CDR3 sequences, about a tenth were seen once, and the ten largest hold 3% to 4%. This chain connects TRBV10-3 to TRBJ2-1, with 8 bases identical to TRBD2. Sequencing was done on a sample of blood, either unsorted or a sorted T cell fraction (not recorded which). The receptor comes from a male donor with ankylosing spondylitis or in good health (not recorded which). The CDR3 reads CAISEPGSSGQTEQFF. The CDR3 DNA reads as TGTGCCATCAGTGAACCGGGGTCTAGCGGGCAAACTGAGCAGTTCTTC.